These T cell receptor beta chains were read from a single sample in a study of shared clonotypes between healthy human individuals. Data came from immunoSEQ multiplex PCR; TCRdb stores just in-frame clones and leaves some out. Of about 87,000 clones detected, approximately 51% appear once; the ten largest clones hold around 16%. Material for sequencing was PBMCs. The receptor set was obtained from a woman aged 35 to 49 in good health. Some clones in this sample may be carry-over from other donors' samples. Each CDR3 is given with its conserved first and last residue. Fields, in order: V gene, J gene, CDR3 protein.

V gene: TRBV9
J gene: TRBJ2-3
CDR3 protein: CASSVSGSTDTQYF

V gene: TRBV6-6
J gene: TRBJ2-5
CDR3 protein: CASRRGGEETQYF

V gene: TRBV11-2
J gene: TRBJ2-7
CDR3 protein: CASSPHLSGTDLYEQYF

V gene: TRBV30
J gene: TRBJ2-1
CDR3 protein: CAWTITSNEQFF

V gene: TRBV30
J gene: TRBJ2-3
CDR3 protein: CAWSVKAGGDTQYF

V gene: TRBV30
J gene: TRBJ1-1
CDR3 protein: CACVQGPEAFF

V gene: TRBV9
J gene: TRBJ2-3
CDR3 protein: CASSSLAGEGNRDTQYF

V gene: TRBV19
J gene: TRBJ1-1
CDR3 protein: CASSPRGKGTEAFF

V gene: TRBV6-5
J gene: TRBJ2-6
CDR3 protein: CASSWADSGANVLTF

V gene: TRBV25-1
J gene: TRBJ2-1
CDR3 protein: CASSPSLGWDEQFF

V gene: TRBV6-1
J gene: TRBJ2-7
CDR3 protein: CASSDPDRGQYF

V gene: TRBV5-4
J gene: TRBJ2-1
CDR3 protein: CASSLSADYNEQFF

V gene: TRBV10-1
J gene: TRBJ2-7
CDR3 protein: CASSPGLAGVVEQYF

V gene: TRBV29-1
J gene: TRBJ2-2
CDR3 protein: CSASGRANTGELFF